Shown below are 18 T cell receptor beta chains from a single sample sequenced in a study of blood T cell repertoires in COVID-19. Here immunoSEQ multiplex PCR was the method, and the copy in TCRdb shows in-frame clones only, minus some. The table lists 25,000 to 30,000 clones, around 91% of them singletons. The sequencing input was peripheral blood. The receptor set was obtained from a man aged 65 to 85 with acute or convalescent COVID-19.

The gene calls are TRBV12-3 or TRBV12-4 and TRBJ2-1; 9 positions match TRBD1. There are 12 residues in the CDR3. V was pared by 3 bases and J by 12 bases, with 3 bases of the junction left unmatched. Written as DNA, the CDR3 is TGTGCCAGCAGTTTTGAGGGACAGGGGCAGTTCTTC. Residues: CASSFEGQGQFF.

This clone appeared once. V and J are TRBV7-9 and TRBJ2-7; 7 bases match TRBD1. The length of the CDR3 is 14 residues. Germline trimming cut 5 bases from V and 2 bases from J; bases unmatched to any gene: 6. The germline CDR1 and CDR2 sequences are SEHNR and FQNEAQ (reference sequence). This chain's CDR3 is CASSPNRGPYEQYF. The DNA of the CDR3 is TGTGCCAGCAGCCCCAACAGGGGTCCCTACGAGCAGTACTTC.

This chain joins TRBV19 and TRBJ2-3; the D gene is possibly TRBD2 (5 bases). CDR1 and CDR2 (germline): LNHDA, SQIVND (reference sequence). The CDR3 length is 13 residues. Deletions cut 3 bases from V and 6 bases from J, with 10 bases between. This chain's CDR3 is CASSIFREDTQYF. The CDR3 nucleotides are TGTGCCAGTAGTATTTTTAGGGAGGATACGCAGTATTTT. Full variable domain (missing parts from reference TRBV19 and TRBJ2-3): DGGITQSPKYLFRKEGQNVTLSCEQNLNHDAMYWYRQDPGQGLRLIYYSQIVNDFQKGDIAEGYSVSREKKESFPLTVTSAQKNPTAFYLCASSIFREDTQYFGPGTRLTVL.

This rearrangement joins TRBV16 to TRBJ2-6; tentative D call: TRBD1 (5 bases). CDR3 length equals 13 residues. Between the trimmed V and J ends, which lost 5 bases and 12 bases, there was a span of 14 bases. CDR1 and CDR2 (germline): KGHSY, FQNENV. CDR3 sequence: CASSEGQVSVLTF. Here the CDR3 DNA reads TGTGCCAGCAGCGAAGGACAAGTATCCGTCCTGACTTTC.

The rearrangement uses TRBV4-3 and TRBJ2-1; no clear D. Germline V CDR1 and CDR2: LGHNA, YSLEER. The CDR3 has 15 residues. V was shortened by 0 bases and J by 13 bases, with 19 bases between the two germline ends. The CDR3: CASSQDGGLPVRQFF. The CDR3 nucleotides are TGCGCCAGCAGCCAAGATGGTGGGCTACCCGTACGTCAGTTCTTC.

This clone was detected only once. V and J are TRBV19 and TRBJ2-7; maybe TRBD2 (6 bases). Germline CDR1 reads LNHDA; CDR2 reads SQIVND (reference sequence). There are 18 residues in the CDR3. Trimming shortened V by 8 bases and J by 0 bases, and 26 bases separated the two germline ends. The CDR3 is CASQSRGLLLPHSYEQYF. The CDR3 DNA sequence: TGTGCCAGTCAGTCCCGGGGACTCCTCCTCCCCCACTCCTACGAGCAGTACTTC.

This chain joins TRBV10-3 and TRBJ2-3; D is possibly TRBD1 (7 bases). Trimming stripped 4 bases from V and 4 bases from J, with 15 bases between. This CDR3 has 15 residues. Germline CDR1 and CDR2: ENHRY and SYGVKD. The CDR3 here is CAISATQGGADTQYF. CDR3 bases: TGTGCCATCAGTGCCACCCAGGGGGGTGCAGATACGCAGTATTTT.

The gene calls are TRBV5-5 and TRBJ2-7, with D perhaps TRBD2 (5 bases). Germline values: CDR1 SGHKS, CDR2 YYEKEE (reference sequence). The V gene lost 0 bases and the J gene lost 4 bases, with 17 bases spanning the gap. This CDR3 spans 16 amino acids. The CDR3 loop reads CASSLVGPGSAYEQYF. The CDR3 DNA reads TGTGCCAGCAGCTTGGTAGGGCCGGGATCCGCTTACGAGCAGTACTTC.

The genes are TRBV6-5 and TRBJ2-7; maybe TRBD1 (5 bases). Germline V lookup: CDR1 MNHEY, CDR2 SVGAGI. Trimming took 8 bases from V and 3 from J, leaving 20 bases between them. This CDR3 spans 15 amino acids. CDR3 nucleotide sequence: TGTGCCAGCGAGCCCCGACCAGGGCAACTCTACGAGCAGTACTTC. Translation gives CASEPRPGQLYEQYF.

About this clone: One end of the junction varies from germline; a read error may be responsible. The chain uses TRBV6-1 and TRBJ1-3; D perhaps matches TRBD1 (5 bases). The CDR3 has 13 amino acids. Looked up from germline, CDR1 is MNHNS and CDR2 is SASEGT. The CDR3 DNA reads TGTGCCAGCAGTGAAACATTCTCAGAGGCAGGGCTTTTT. Translation gives CASSETFSEAGLF.

The chain combines TRBV7-3 with TRBJ2-1; D is undetermined. CDR3 length: 13 residues. V was pared by 4 bases and J by 10 bases, with 14 bases between. The germline gives CDR1 SGHTA, CDR2 FQGTGA. In DNA, the CDR3 is TGTGCCAGCAGCTCCCAAGCTCGGTGGGAGCAGTTCTTC. Encoded protein: CASSSQARWEQFF.

The rearrangement uses TRBV28 and TRBJ2-4; perhaps TRBD1 as D (6 bases). CDR3 length: 12 residues. Germline values: CDR1 MDHEN, CDR2 SYDVKM. The V end was cut by 3 bases, the J end by 12 bases, with 12 bases between. In DNA form, the CDR3 reads TGTGCCAGCAGTTTCCCCCTACAGGGTCAGTACTTC. This translates into CASSFPLQGQYF.

The CDR3 DNA reads as TGTGCCAGTACCAAAATTGACAGCTATAATTCACCCCTCCACTTT. This sequence encodes CASTKIDSYNSPLHF. V gene TRBV19 combines with J gene TRBJ1-6, with D maybe TRBD1 (5 bases). CDR3 length: 15 amino acids. V was trimmed by 7 bases and J by 3 bases, leaving 13 bases between them. In germline, CDR1 is LNHDA, CDR2 SQIVND (reference sequence). The complete variable domain, with remaining parts taken from reference TRBV19 and TRBJ1-6, reads DGGITQSPKYLFRKEGQNVTLSCEQNLNHDAMYWYRQDPGQGLRLIYYSQIVNDFQKGDIAEGYSVSREKKESFPLTVTSAQKNPTAFYLCASTKIDSYNSPLHFGNGTRLTVT.

V usage is TRBV3-1 (or the pseudogene TRBV3-2) and J usage is TRBJ2-2; TRBD2 matches at 8 bases. Germline CDR1 is LGHDT and CDR2 is YNNKEL (reference sequence). This CDR3 has 19 residues. V lost 0 bases, J lost 1 base, and 10 bases stayed unmatched. The CDR3 sequence is CASSQEGGLAGLNTGELFF. CDR3 nucleotides: TGTGCCAGCAGCCAAGAAGGGGGGCTAGCGGGTTTGAACACCGGGGAGCTGTTTTTT.

The rearrangement uses TRBV6-2 or TRBV6-3 and TRBJ2-7; 8 nucleotides align to TRBD2. The V segment lost 5 bases and the J segment 2 bases; nucleotides outside the gene matches: 8. Germline-derived CDR1 and CDR2 are MNHEY and SVGEGT. This CDR3 has 15 residues. CDR3 amino acids: CASSRRPGRAYEQYF. The DNA for the CDR3 is TGTGCCAGCAGTCGACGCCCCGGGAGGGCCTACGAGCAGTACTTC.

This sequence joins TRBV12-3 or TRBV12-4 and TRBJ1-1; 7 nucleotides agree with TRBD1. The CDR3 totals 11 residues. V gave up 6 bases and J gave up 5 bases; unmatched junction bases: 0. The CDR3 region is CASRQGTEAFF. DNA for the CDR3: TGTGCCAGCAGACAGGGGACTGAAGCTTTCTTT.

The CDR3 DNA reads as TGCGCCAGCAGAGCCGGGAATTATAATTCACCCCTCCACTTT. This translates into CASRAGNYNSPLHF. The chain carries TRBV5-1 and TRBJ1-6; D is unresolved. The CDR3 is 14 amino acids. Germline V gene lookup returns CDR1 SGHRS and CDR2 YFSETQ. Trimming left V 5 bases short and J 4 bases short, with 10 bases between. The full variable domain, in which reference TRBV5-1 and TRBJ1-6 provide the parts outside the CDR3, is KAGVTQTPRYLIKTRGQQVTLSCSPISGHRSVSWYQQTPGQGLQFLFEYFSETQRNKGNFPGRFSGRQFSNSRSEMNVSTLELGDSALYLCASRAGNYNSPLHFGNGTRLTVT.

The genes are TRBV28 and TRBJ2-1; D remains ambiguous. The CDR3 extends over 17 amino acids. Trimming removed 4 bases at V and 2 bases at J, with 18 bases between. Looked up from germline, CDR1 is MDHEN and CDR2 is SYDVKM. This chain's CDR3 is CASSSPAARGTYNEQFF. The DNA for the CDR3 is TGTGCCAGCAGTTCCCCCGCGGCTCGCGGTACCTACAATGAGCAGTTCTTC.